Following are 13 T cell receptor beta chains from one sample sequenced in a study of cytomegalovirus exposure and HLA in healthy donors. Vbeta (60) and Jbeta (13) primers were used in the PCR. Clones were read by immunoSEQ multiplex PCR, and TCRdb kept only the in-frame ones, dropping some. The repertoire holds 140,000 or so clones, around two thirds seen once, with about 1.8% in the top ten. Sequencing was carried out using PBMCs. These receptors were taken from a male donor in good health and CMV-seronegative.

The rearrangement links TRBV7-3 to TRBJ2-7; no clear D gene. V gave up 0 bases and J gave up 0 bases, with 6 bases separating them. This CDR3 has 14 residues. Germline V CDR1 and CDR2: SGHTA, FQGTGA. CDR3 region: CASSLTPSSYEQYF. The CDR3 DNA reads as TGTGCCAGCAGCTTAACCCCCAGCTCCTACGAGCAGTACTTC.

This clone was picked up one time. The rearrangement links TRBV7-8 to TRBJ2-3; 11 nucleotides agree with TRBD2. With 4 bases clipped from V and 4 bases from J, the junction kept 4 bases outside the gene matches. The CDR3 length is 15 residues. Germline values: CDR1 SGHVS, CDR2 FQNEAQ. The CDR3 here is CASSSMTSGADTQYF. CDR3 DNA: TGTGCCAGCAGCTCCATGACTAGCGGGGCAGATACGCAGTATTTT.

This clone has more than one count but fewer than ten. The chain couples TRBV19 to TRBJ2-1; 14 positions agree with TRBD2. V shed 6 bases, J shed 6 bases, and the junction held 4 bases outside the gene matches. Germline loops: CDR1 LNHDA, CDR2 SQIVND (reference sequence). The CDR3 runs to 15 residues. CDR3 in amino acids: CASRPTSGGANEQFF. In nucleotides, the CDR3 is TGTGCCAGTAGACCGACTAGCGGGGGGGCCAATGAGCAGTTCTTC.

The chain uses TRBV5-4 and TRBJ2-5; 7 bases agree with TRBD2. CDR3 length: 12 amino acids. After removal of 4 bases from V and 5 bases from J, the junction contained 2 bases not matched to a gene. CDR1 and CDR2 from the germline V gene are SGHNT and YYREEE (reference sequence). CDR3 nucleotides: TGTGCCAGCAGCGCGGGAGTGGAGACCCAGTACTTC. It yields the protein CASSAGVETQYF.

The chain couples TRBV6-5 to TRBJ2-7; TRBD2 matches 7 bases. Trimming cost V 0 bases and J 2 bases; bases outside gene matches: 4. CDR1 and CDR2 from the germline V gene are MNHEY and SVGAGI. This CDR3 comprises 15 residues. In nucleotides, the CDR3 is TGTGCCAGCAGTTACTCCTATGGGACTACCTACGAGCAGTACTTC. Translated, it gives CASSYSYGTTYEQYF.

This chain connects TRBV6-6 to TRBJ1-2; perhaps TRBD1 as D (5 bases). The CDR3 is 13 amino acids. Trimming took 7 bases from V and 4 from J, leaving 13 bases between them. Looked up from germline, CDR1 is MNHNY and CDR2 is SVGAGI (reference sequence). This chain's CDR3 is CASNEQGSYGYTF. The DNA for the CDR3 is TGTGCCAGCAATGAGCAGGGCTCCTATGGCTACACCTTC.

The chain joins TRBV4-1 to TRBJ2-2; no firm D call. The CDR3 has 14 residues. Germline V gene sequence: CDR1 MGHRA, CDR2 YSYEKL. V shed 0 bases and J shed 10 bases, with 12 bases lying between them. The CDR3 loop reads CASSQDYFSLELFF. For the CDR3, the DNA is TGCGCCAGCAGCCAAGACTACTTTTCGCTGGAGCTGTTTTTT.

This chain links TRBV2 with TRBJ1-1; no definite D call. Germline V lookup: CDR1 SNHLY, CDR2 FYNNEI. This CDR3 spans 14 amino acids. Trimming shortened V by 0 bases and J by 6 bases, and 11 bases separated the two germline ends. CDR3 in amino acids: CASSEAESAPEAFF. For the CDR3, the DNA is TGTGCCAGCAGTGAAGCGGAGTCAGCACCTGAAGCTTTCTTT.

The DNA of the CDR3 is TGCGCCAGCAGTATAGGGGACACGTCCTACGAGCAGTACTTC. Translation: CASSIGDTSYEQYF. The chain employs TRBV5-1 and TRBJ2-7; D is possibly TRBD1 (6 bases). Per the germline V gene, CDR1 is SGHRS and CDR2 is YFSETQ. The V and J ends lost 5 bases and 1 base respectively, with 13 bases between them. This CDR3 is built from 14 residues.

The V and J genes are TRBV5-1 and TRBJ2-3; 9 bases fit TRBD2. The trim removed 4 bases at V and 4 bases at J, leaving 10 bases unmatched. The germline V gene has CDR1 SGHRS and CDR2 YFSETQ. The CDR3 has 16 amino acids. The CDR3 DNA sequence: TGCGCCAGCAGCGCCGGGACTAGCACTTTCGCAGATACGCAGTATTTT. It encodes CASSAGTSTFADTQYF.

This chain uses TRBV7-2 with TRBJ1-1; possibly TRBD1 for D (6 bases). Germline loops: CDR1 SGHTA, CDR2 FQGNSA. This CDR3 contains 13 residues. Trimming left V 5 bases short and J 1 base short, with 8 bases between. CDR3 bases: TGTGCCAGCAGCCAGGGACAGAACACTGAAGCTTTCTTT. This encodes CASSQGQNTEAFF. Variable domain in full (rest from reference TRBV7-2 and TRBJ1-1): GAGVSQSPSNKVTEKGKDVELRCDPISGHTALYWYRQSLGQGLEFLIYFQGNSAPDKSGLPSDRFSAERTGGSVSTLTIQRTQQEDSAVYLCASSQGQNTEAFFGQGTRLTVV.

The V call is TRBV2, the J call TRBJ1-2, with D possibly matching TRBD1 (6 bases). Germline CDR1 and CDR2: SNHLY and FYNNEI. Trimming took 4 bases from V and 4 from J, leaving 10 bases between them. This CDR3 spans 13 amino acids. The CDR3 loop is CASSGGRGYGYTF. The CDR3 region has the DNA TGTGCCAGCAGTGGGGGCAGGGGCTATGGCTACACCTTC. The variable domain in full, with the rest retrieved from reference TRBV2 and TRBJ1-2, is EPEVTQTPSHQVTQMGQEVILRCVPISNHLYFYWYRQILGQKVEFLVSFYNNEISEKSEIFDDQFSVERPDGSNFTLKIRSTKLEDSAMYFCASSGGRGYGYTFGSGTRLTVV.

This sequence joins TRBV19 and TRBJ1-5; 11 nucleotides match TRBD1. With V trimmed by 6 bases and J by 7 bases, 8 bases remained unmatched. Germline CDR1 and CDR2: LNHDA and SQIVND (reference sequence). The CDR3 covers 15 residues. CDR3 sequence reads: CASRKDRGREQPQHF. In nucleotides, the CDR3 is TGTGCCAGTAGGAAGGACAGGGGGCGAGAGCAGCCCCAGCATTTT.